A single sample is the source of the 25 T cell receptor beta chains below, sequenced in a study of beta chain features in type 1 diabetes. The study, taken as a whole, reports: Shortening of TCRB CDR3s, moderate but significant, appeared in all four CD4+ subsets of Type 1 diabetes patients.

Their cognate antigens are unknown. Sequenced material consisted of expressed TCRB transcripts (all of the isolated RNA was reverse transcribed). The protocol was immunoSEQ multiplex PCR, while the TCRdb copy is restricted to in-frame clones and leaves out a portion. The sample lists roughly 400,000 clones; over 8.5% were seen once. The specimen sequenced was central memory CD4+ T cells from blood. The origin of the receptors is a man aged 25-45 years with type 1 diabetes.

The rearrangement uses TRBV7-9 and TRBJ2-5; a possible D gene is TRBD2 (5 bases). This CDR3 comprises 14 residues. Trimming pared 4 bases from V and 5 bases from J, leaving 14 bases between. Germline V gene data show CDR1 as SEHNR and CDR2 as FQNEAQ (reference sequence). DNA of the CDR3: TGTGCCAGCAGCTCCGAGGAGGCGAGGGAGACCCAGTACTTC. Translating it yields CASSSEEARETQYF.

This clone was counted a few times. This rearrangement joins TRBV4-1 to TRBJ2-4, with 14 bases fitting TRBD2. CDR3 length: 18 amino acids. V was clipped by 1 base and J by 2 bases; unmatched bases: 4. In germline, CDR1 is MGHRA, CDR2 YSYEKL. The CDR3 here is CASSQGRLAGGSKNIQYF. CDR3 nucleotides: TGCGCCAGCAGCCAAGGAAGACTAGCGGGAGGGTCCAAAAACATTCAGTACTTC.

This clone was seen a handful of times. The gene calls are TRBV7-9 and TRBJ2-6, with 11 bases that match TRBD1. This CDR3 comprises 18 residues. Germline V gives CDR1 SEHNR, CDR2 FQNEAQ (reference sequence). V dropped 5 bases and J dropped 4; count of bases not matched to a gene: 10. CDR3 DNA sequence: TGTGCCAGCAGCCTCCAGGCGGACAGGGGGCCCGGGGCCAACGTCCTGACTTTC. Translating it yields CASSLQADRGPGANVLTF.

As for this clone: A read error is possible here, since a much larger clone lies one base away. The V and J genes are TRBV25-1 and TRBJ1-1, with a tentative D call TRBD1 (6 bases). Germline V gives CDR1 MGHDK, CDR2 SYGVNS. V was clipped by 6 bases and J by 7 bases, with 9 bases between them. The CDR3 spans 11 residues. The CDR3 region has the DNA TGTGCCAGCAGCCAACAGGGTGAAGCTTTCTTT. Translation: CASSQQGEAFF.

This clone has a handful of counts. DNA for the CDR3: TGTGCCACTAGGGCTGGGTCAGCTAACACCGGGGAGCTGTTTTTT. Amino acid sequence: CATRAGSANTGELFF. The V and J genes are TRBV19 and TRBJ2-2; D unresolved. The CDR3 consists of 15 residues. Germline CDR1 LNHDA, CDR2 SQIVND (reference sequence). V dropped 10 bases and J dropped 2 bases, with 17 bases sitting between them.

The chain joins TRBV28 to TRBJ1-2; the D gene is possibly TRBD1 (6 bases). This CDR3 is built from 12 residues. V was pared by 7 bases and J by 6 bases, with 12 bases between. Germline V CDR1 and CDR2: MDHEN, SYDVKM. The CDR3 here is CASTRTVNGYTF. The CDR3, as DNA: TGTGCCAGCACCCGGACAGTAAATGGCTACACCTTC.

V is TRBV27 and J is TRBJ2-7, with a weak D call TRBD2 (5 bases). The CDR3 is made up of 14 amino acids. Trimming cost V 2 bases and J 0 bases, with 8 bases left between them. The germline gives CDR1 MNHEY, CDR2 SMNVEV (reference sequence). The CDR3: CASSLNGVSYEQYF. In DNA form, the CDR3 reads TGTGCCAGCAGTTTAAACGGGGTCTCCTACGAGCAGTACTTC.

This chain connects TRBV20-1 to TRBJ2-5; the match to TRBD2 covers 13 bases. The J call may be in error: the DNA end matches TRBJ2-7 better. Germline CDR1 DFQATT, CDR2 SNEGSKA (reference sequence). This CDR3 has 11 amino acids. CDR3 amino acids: CGLAGDYEQYF. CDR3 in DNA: TGCGGACTAGCGGGAGATTACGAGCAGTACTTC.

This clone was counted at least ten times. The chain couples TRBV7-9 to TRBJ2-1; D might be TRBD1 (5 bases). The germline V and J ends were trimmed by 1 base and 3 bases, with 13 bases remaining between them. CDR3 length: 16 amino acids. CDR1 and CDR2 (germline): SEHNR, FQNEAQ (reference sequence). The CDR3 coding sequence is TGTGCCAGCAGCTTAGTTATCTGGGGCAGCTACAATGAGCAGTTCTTC. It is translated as CASSLVIWGSYNEQFF.

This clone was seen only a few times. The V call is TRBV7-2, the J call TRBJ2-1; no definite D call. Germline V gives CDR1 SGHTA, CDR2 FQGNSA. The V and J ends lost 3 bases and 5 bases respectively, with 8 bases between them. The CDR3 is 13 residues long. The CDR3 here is CASSFERHNEQFF. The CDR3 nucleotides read TGTGCCAGCAGCTTTGAACGGCACAATGAGCAGTTCTTC.

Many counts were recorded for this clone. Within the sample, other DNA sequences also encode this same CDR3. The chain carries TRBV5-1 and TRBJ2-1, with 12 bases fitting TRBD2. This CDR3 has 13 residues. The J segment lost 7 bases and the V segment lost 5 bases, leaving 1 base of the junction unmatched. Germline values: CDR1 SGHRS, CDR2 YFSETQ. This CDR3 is CASRGTSGNEQFF. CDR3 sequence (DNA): TGCGCCAGCAGGGGGACTAGCGGGAATGAGCAGTTCTTC.

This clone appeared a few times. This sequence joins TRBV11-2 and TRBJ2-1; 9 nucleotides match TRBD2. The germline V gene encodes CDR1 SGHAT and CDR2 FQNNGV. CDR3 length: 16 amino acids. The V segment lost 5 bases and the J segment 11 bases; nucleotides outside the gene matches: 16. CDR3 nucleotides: TGTGCCAGCAGCACCTTGGGCGGGAGGGCCTTAAATCAGCAGTTCTTC. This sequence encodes CASSTLGGRALNQQFF.

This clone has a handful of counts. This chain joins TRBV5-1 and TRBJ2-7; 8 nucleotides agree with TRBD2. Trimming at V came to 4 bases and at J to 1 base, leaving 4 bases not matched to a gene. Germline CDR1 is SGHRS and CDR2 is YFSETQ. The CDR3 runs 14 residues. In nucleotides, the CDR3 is TGCGCCAGCAGCCCGGGAGGGCCGTCCTACGAGCAGTACTTC. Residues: CASSPGGPSYEQYF. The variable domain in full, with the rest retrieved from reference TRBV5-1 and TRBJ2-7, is KAGVTQTPRYLIKTRGQQVTLSCSPISGHRSVSWYQQTPGQGLQFLFEYFSETQRNKGNFPGRFSGRQFSNSRSEMNVSTLELGDSALYLCASSPGGPSYEQYFGPGTRLTVT.

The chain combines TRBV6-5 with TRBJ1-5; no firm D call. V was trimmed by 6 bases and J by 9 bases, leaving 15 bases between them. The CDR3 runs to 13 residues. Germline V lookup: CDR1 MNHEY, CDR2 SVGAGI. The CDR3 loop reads CASRMGYSGPQHF. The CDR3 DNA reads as TGTGCCAGCAGGATGGGCTACTCGGGGCCCCAGCATTTT.

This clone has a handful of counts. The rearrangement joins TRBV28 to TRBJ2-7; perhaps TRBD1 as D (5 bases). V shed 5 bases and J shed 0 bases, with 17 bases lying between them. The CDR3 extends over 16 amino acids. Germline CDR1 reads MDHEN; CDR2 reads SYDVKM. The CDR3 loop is CASSPHVGPISYEQYF. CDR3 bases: TGTGCCAGCAGTCCCCACGTGGGGCCGATCTCCTACGAGCAGTACTTC.

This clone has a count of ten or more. The CDR3 region is CASSQVPASAYEQFF. The CDR3 coding sequence is TGTGCCAGCAGCCAAGTGCCCGCATCTGCTTATGAGCAGTTCTTC. The V and J genes are TRBV14 and TRBJ2-1; the D is unclear. The CDR3 sequence is 15 residues long. Trimming stripped 1 base from V and 8 bases from J, with 15 bases between. Germline CDR1 SGHDN, CDR2 FVKESK.

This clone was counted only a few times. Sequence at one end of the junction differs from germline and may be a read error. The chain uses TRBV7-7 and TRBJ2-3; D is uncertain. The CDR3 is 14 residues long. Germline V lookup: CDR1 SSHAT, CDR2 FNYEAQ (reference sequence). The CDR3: CASSLGYSTDTQYF. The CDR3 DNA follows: TGTGCTAGCAGCTTAGGTTACAGCACAGATACGCAGTATTTT.

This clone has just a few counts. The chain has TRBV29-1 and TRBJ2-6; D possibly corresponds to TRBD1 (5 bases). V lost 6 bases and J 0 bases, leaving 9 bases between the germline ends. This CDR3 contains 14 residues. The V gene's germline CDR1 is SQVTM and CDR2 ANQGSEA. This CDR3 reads CSVHQGSGANVLTF. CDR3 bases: TGCAGCGTGCACCAGGGCTCTGGGGCCAACGTCCTGACTTTC.

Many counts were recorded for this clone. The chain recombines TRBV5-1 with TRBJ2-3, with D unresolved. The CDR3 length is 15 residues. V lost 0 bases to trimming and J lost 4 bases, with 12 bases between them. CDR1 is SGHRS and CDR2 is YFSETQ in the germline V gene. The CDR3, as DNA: TGCGCCAGCAGCTTGGTCACACCCGCTGCAGATACGCAGTATTTT. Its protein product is CASSLVTPAADTQYF.

In DNA form, the CDR3 reads TGTGCCAGCCAGACTCTGGGGGACACTGAAGCTTTCTTT. Protein sequence: CASQTLGDTEAFF. The genes are TRBV7-9 and TRBJ1-1; D possibly corresponds to TRBD1 (5 bases). The CDR3 totals 13 residues. V was shortened by 8 bases and J by 3 bases, with 13 bases between the two germline ends. Germline V gives CDR1 SEHNR, CDR2 FQNEAQ (reference sequence).

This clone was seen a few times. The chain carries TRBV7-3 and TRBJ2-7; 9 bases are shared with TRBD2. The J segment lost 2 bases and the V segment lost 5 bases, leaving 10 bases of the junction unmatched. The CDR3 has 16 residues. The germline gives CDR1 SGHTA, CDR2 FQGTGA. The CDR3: CASSPGGLAGTYEQYF. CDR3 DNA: TGTGCCAGCAGCCCCGGGGGGCTAGCGGGAACCTACGAGCAGTACTTC.

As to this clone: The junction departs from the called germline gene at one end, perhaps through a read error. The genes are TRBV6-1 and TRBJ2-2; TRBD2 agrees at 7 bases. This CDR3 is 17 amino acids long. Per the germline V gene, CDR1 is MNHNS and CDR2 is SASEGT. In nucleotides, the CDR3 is TGTGCCATCAGTGAGTCGGGCGGGAGTCTCGGCGCCGGGGAGCTGTTTTTT. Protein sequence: CAISESGGSLGAGELFF.

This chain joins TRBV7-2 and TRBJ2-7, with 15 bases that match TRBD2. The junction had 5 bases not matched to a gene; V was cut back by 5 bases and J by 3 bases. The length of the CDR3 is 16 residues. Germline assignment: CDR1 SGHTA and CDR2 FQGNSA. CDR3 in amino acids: CASSDGLAGGGYEQYF. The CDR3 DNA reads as TGTGCCAGCAGCGACGGACTAGCGGGAGGGGGCTACGAGCAGTACTTC.

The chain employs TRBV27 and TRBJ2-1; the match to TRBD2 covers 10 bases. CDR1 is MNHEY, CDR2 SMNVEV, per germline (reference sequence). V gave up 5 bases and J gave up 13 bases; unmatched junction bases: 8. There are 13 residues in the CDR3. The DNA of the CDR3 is TGTGCCAGCAGTCAAACAGCGGGAGGGCCACAGTTCTTC. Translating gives CASSQTAGGPQFF.

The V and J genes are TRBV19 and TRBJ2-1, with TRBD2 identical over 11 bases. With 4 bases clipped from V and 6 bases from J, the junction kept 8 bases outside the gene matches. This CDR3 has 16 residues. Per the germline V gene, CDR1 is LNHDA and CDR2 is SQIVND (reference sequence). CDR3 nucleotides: TGTGCCAGTAGTAGGAGACTAGCGGGACCTGGCAATGAGCAGTTCTTC. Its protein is CASSRRLAGPGNEQFF.